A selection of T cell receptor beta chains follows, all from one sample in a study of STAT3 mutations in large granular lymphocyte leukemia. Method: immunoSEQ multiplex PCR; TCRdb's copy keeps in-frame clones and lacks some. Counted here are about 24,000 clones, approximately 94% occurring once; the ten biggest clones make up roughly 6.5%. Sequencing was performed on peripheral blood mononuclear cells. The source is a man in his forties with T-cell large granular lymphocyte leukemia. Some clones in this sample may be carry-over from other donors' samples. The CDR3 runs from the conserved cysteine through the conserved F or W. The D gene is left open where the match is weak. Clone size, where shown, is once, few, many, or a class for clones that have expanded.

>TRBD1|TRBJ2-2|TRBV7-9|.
CASSLSGQGNTGELFF
TGTGCCAGCAGCTTATCAGGACAGGGGAACACCGGGGAGCTGTTTTTT
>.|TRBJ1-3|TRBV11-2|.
CASSHYTVSGNTIYF
TGTGCCAGCAGCCATTATACGGTCTCTGGAAACACCATATATTTT
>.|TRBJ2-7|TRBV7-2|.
CASSEGVSSSYEQYF
TGTGCCAGCAGCGAGGGGGTGTCTAGCTCCTACGAGCAGTACTTC
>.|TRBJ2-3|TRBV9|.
CASSVGVTGSSTDTQYF
TGTGCCAGCAGCGTAGGGGTGACGGGGTCTAGCACAGATACGCAGTATTTT
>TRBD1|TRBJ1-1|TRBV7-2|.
CASSLLNRGGEAFF
TGTGCCAGCAGCCTCCTCAACAGGGGGGGGGAAGCTTTCTTT
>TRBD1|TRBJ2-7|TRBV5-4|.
CASSSGQGRYEQYF
TGTGCCAGCAGCTCGGGACAGGGCCGTTACGAGCAGTACTTC
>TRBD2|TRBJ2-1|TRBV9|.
CASSVVPLAGVNPREQFF
TGTGCCAGCAGCGTAGTCCCCTTAGCGGGGGTGAACCCCCGTGAGCAGTTCTTC
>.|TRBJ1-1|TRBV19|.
CASSLTGNTEAFF
TGTGCCAGTAGCCTGACAGGGAACACTGAAGCTTTCTTT
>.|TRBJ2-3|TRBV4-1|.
CASSQGPRRTDTQYF
TGCGCCAGCAGCCAAGGACCCAGGCGCACAGATACGCAGTATTTT
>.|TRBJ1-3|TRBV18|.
CASSPSGLSGNTIYF
TGTGCCAGCTCACCATCAGGGCTCTCTGGAAACACCATATATTTT
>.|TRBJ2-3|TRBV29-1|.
CSVSTDTQYF
TGCAGCGTAAGCACAGATACGCAGTATTTT
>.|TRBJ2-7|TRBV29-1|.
CSVSGSFGEYF
TGCAGCGTCTCCGGATCGTTCGGGGAGTACTTC
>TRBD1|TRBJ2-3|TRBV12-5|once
CASGRTTGTDTQYF
TGTGCTAGTGGTCGCACGACAGGGACAGATACGCAGTATTTT
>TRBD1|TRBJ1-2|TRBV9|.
CASSPGGGTGAFEGGYTF
TGTGCCAGCAGCCCAGGGGGGGGGACAGGGGCATTCGAGGGCGGCTACACCTTC
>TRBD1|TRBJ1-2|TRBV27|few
CASSLTGVHGYTF
TGTGCCAGCAGTTTAACAGGGGTCCATGGCTACACCTTC
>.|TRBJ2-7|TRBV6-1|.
CATGTGSYEQYF
TGTGCCACCGGGACGGGCTCCTACGAGCAGTACTTC
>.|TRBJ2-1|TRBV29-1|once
CSVAPRDNEQFF
TGCAGCGTTGCCCCCAGGGACAATGAGCAGTTCTTC
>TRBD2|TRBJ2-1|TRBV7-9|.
CASSYSAGGNEQFF
TGTGCCAGCAGTTACTCTGCGGGGGGCAATGAGCAGTTCTTC
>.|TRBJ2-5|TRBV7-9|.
CASTPEEGQETQYF
TGTGCCAGCACCCCAGAGGAGGGGCAAGAGACCCAGTACTTC
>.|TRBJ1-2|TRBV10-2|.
CASRRGAGGEGVSSGYTF
TGCGCCAGCAGGCGGGGGGCAGGCGGTGAAGGGGTGTCTAGCGGCTACACCTTC
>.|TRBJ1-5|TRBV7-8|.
CASSLESQSNQPQHF
TGTGCCAGCAGCTTAGAGAGTCAGAGCAATCAGCCCCAGCATTTT
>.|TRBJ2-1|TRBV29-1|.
CSAETGNFNEQFF
TGCAGCGCTGAAACAGGGAATTTCAATGAGCAGTTCTTC
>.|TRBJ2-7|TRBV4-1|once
CASSQGRGGSSYEQYF
TGCGCCAGCAGCCAAGGCAGGGGGGGAAGCTCCTACGAGCAGTACTTC
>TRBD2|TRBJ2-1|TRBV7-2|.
CASSPPGRGGYYNEQFF
TGTGCCAGCAGCCCCCCGGGCCGCGGGGGGTATTACAATGAGCAGTTCTTC
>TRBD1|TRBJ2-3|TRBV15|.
CATSRDLTGAVARHTDTQYF
TGTGCCACCAGCAGAGATCTCACAGGGGCCGTGGCTCGTCACACAGATACGCAGTATTTT
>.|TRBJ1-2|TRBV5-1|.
CASSLSQGAYGYTF
TGCGCCAGCAGCTTGAGTCAAGGGGCCTATGGCTACACCTTC
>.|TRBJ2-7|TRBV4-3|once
CASSLWGVASSEQYF
TGCGCCAGCAGCCTTTGGGGGGTTGCCTCCTCCGAGCAGTACTTC
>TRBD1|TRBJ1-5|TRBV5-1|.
CASSPGQSSNQPQHF
TGCGCCAGCAGCCCGGGACAGTCTAGCAATCAGCCCCAGCATTTT
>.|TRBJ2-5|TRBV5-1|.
CASSLWGGGSGETQYF
TGCGCCAGCAGCTTGTGGGGTGGGGGAAGCGGAGAGACCCAGTACTTC
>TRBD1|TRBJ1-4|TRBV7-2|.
CASSFGTGFNEKLFF
TGTGCCAGCAGCTTCGGGACAGGGTTTAATGAAAAACTGTTTTTT
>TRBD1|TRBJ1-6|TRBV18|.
CASSPAGGLNNSPLHF
TGTGCCAGCTCACCAGCAGGGGGCTTAAATAATTCACCCCTCCACTTT
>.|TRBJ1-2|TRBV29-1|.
CSVEEGVGARGYTF
TGCAGCGTTGAAGAGGGAGTGGGGGCGCGAGGCTACACCTTC
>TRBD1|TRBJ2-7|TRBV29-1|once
CSVEGQGGYEQYF
TGCAGCGTTGAGGGACAGGGGGGATACGAGCAGTACTTC
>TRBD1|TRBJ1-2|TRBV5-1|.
CASSSTSGGGRGYTF
TGCGCCAGCAGCTCCACTTCAGGGGGCGGCAGGGGCTACACCTTC
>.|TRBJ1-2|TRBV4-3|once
CASSQDMAVNYGYTF
TGCGCCAGCAGCCAAGATATGGCAGTTAACTATGGCTACACCTTC
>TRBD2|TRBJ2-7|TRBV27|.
CASSLGRAAYEQYF
TGTGCCAGCAGTCTTGGGAGGGCTGCCTACGAGCAGTACTTC
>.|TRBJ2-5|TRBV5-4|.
CASSPGQETQYF
TGTGCCAGCAGTCCGGGGCAAGAGACCCAGTACTTC
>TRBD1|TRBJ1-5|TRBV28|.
CATREEDRGSNQPQHF
TGTGCCACCAGGGAGGAGGACAGGGGAAGCAATCAGCCCCAGCATTTT
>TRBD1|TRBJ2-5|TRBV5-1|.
CASSRDRDETQYF
TGCGCCAGCAGCCGGGACAGGGACGAGACCCAGTACTTC
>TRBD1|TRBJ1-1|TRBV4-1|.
CASSQARTGIEAFF
TGCGCCAGCAGCCAAGCACGGACAGGGATTGAAGCTTTCTTT
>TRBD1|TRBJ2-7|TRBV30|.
CAWSVRGLGEQYF
TGTGCCTGGAGTGTGAGGGGGCTGGGAGAGCAGTACTTC
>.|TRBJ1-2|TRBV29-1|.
CSVEGRAGGYTF
TGCAGCGTTGAAGGCAGGGCAGGAGGCTACACCTTC
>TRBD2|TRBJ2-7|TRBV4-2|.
CASSQDRLAGLEQYF
TGTGCCAGCAGCCAAGACCGACTAGCGGGATTGGAGCAGTACTTC
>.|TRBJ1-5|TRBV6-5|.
CASSYSGTLAQPQHF
TGTGCCAGCAGTTACTCGGGTACCTTAGCCCAGCCCCAGCATTTT
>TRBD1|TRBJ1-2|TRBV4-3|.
CASSQTQTGGYGYTF
TGCGCCAGCAGCCAAACCCAGACAGGGGGCTATGGCTACACCTTC
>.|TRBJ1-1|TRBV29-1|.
CSVVTTVNTEAFF
TGCAGCGTTGTGACGACAGTGAACACTGAAGCTTTCTTT
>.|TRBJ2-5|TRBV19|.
CASRTAGETQYF
TGTGCCAGTAGGACTGCAGGAGAGACCCAGTACTTC
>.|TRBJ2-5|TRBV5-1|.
CASSLRGGIQETQYF
TGCGCCAGCAGCCTCCGGGGCGGGATACAAGAGACCCAGTACTTC
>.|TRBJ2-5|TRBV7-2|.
CASSWNKETQYF
TGTGCCAGCAGCTGGAACAAAGAGACCCAGTACTTC
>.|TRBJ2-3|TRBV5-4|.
CASSLEETDLDTQYF
TGTGCCAGCAGCTTGGAGGAGACAGACCTCGATACGCAGTATTTT
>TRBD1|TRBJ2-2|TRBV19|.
CASSGTVNTGELFF
TGTGCCAGTTCCGGGACAGTGAACACCGGGGAGCTGTTTTTT
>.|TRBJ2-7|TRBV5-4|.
CASSLQGSSYEQYF
TGTGCCAGCAGCTTACAGGGAAGCTCCTACGAGCAGTACTTC
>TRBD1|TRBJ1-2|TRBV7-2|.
CASSLADRGRGGYTF
TGTGCCAGCAGCTTAGCGGACAGGGGGCGCGGTGGCTACACCTTC
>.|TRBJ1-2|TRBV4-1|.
CASTQAPWVSDGYTF
TGCGCCAGCACCCAAGCCCCCTGGGTGTCGGATGGCTACACCTTC
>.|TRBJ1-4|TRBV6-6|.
CAARGVSPGKLFF
TGTGCCGCTCGGGGGGTCTCCCCCGGAAAACTGTTTTTT
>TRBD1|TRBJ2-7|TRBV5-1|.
CASSLGGTGAYEQYF
TGCGCCAGCAGCTTGGGAGGGACAGGAGCCTACGAGCAGTACTTC
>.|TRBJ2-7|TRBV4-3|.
CASSQEGASSYEQYF
TGCGCCAGCAGCCAAGAAGGGGCCAGCTCCTACGAGCAGTACTTC
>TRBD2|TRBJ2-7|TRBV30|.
CAWSRLAGLYEQYF
TGTGCCTGGAGTAGACTAGCGGGGCTCTACGAGCAGTACTTC
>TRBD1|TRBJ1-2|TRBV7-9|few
CASSGTGQGSYGYTF
TGTGCCAGCAGCGGAACGGGACAGGGATCCTATGGCTACACCTTC
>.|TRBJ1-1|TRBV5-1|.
CASSLGGLTNTEAFF
TGCGCCAGCAGCTTGGGTGGACTGACGAACACTGAAGCTTTCTTT